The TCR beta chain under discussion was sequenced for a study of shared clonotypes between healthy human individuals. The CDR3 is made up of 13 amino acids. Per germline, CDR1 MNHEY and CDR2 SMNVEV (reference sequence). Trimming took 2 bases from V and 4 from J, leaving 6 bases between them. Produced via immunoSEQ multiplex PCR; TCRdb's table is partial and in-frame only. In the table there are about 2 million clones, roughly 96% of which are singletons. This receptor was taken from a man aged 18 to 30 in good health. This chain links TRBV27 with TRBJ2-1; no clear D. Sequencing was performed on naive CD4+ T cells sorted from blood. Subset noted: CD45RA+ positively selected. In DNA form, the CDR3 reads TGTGCCAGCAGTTTAAGTTGGTACAATGAGCAGTTCTTC. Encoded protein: CASSLSWYNEQFF.